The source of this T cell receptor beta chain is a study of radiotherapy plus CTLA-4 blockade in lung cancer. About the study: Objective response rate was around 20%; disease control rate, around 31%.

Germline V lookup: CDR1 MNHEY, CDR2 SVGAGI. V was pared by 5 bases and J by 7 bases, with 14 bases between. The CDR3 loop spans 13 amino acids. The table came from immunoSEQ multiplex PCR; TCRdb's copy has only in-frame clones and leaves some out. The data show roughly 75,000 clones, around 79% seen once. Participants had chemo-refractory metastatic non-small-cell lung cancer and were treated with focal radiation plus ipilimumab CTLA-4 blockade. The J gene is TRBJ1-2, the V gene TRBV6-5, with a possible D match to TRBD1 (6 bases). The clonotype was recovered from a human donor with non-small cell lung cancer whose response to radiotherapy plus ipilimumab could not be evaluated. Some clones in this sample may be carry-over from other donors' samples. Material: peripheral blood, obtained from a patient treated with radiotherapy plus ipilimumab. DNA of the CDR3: TGTGCCAGCAGTGTCCAGGGGAGAAGTGGCTACACCTTC. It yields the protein CASSVQGRSGYTF.